This T cell receptor beta chain is drawn from a study of cytomegalovirus exposure and HLA in healthy donors. Whole-study results and caveats: Among the sequence variants, a highly shared cluster was likely an artifact of sequencing.

13 Jbeta primers and 60 Vbeta primers were used for the PCR. Data came from immunoSEQ multiplex PCR; TCRdb stores just in-frame clones and leaves some out. The repertoire holds 150,000 to 200,000 clones, with nearly 70% as singletons. This CDR3 region has 13 residues. V was clipped by 0 bases and J by 6 bases; unmatched bases: 0. The germline gives CDR1 SGHRS, CDR2 YFSETQ. Of note for this clone: The antigen remains unidentified.

The chain joins TRBV5-1 to TRBJ1-1, with 9 bases lining up with TRBD1. What was sequenced was PBMCs. The clonotype was recovered from a man aged 25 to 45 in good health and CMV-seropositive. CDR3 amino acids: CASSLGQGAEAFF. CDR3 sequence (DNA): TGCGCCAGCAGCTTGGGACAGGGGGCTGAAGCTTTCTTT.